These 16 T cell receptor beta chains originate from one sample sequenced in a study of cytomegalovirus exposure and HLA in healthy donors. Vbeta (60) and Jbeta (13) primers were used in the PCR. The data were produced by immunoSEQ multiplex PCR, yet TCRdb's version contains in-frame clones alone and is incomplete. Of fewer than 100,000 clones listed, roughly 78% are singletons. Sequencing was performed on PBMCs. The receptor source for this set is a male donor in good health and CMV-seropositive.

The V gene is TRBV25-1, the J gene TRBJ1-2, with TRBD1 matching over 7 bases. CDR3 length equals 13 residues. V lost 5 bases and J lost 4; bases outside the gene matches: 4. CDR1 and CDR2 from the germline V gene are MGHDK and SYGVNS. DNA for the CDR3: TGTGCCAGCAGTTTCGACAGGGCCTATGGCTACACCTTC. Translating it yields CASSFDRAYGYTF.

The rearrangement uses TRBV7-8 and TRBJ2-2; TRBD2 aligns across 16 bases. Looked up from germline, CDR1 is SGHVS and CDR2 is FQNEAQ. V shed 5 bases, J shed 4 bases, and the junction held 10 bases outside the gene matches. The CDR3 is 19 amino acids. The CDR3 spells CASSARPGTSGGGTGELFF. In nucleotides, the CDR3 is TGTGCCAGCAGCGCAAGACCCGGGACTAGCGGGGGGGGCACCGGGGAGCTGTTTTTT.

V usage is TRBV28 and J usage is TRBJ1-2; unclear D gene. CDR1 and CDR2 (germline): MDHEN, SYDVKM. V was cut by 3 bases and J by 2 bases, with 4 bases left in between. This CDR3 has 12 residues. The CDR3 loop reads CASSFRNYGYTF. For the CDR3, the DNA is TGTGCCAGCAGTTTCAGGAACTATGGCTACACCTTC.

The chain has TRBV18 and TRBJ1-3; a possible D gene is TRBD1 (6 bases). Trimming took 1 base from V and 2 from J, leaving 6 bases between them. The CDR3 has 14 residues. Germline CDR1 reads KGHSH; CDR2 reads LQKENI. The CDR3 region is CASSPQGAGNTIYF. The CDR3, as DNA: TGTGCCAGCTCACCACAGGGGGCTGGAAACACCATATATTTT.

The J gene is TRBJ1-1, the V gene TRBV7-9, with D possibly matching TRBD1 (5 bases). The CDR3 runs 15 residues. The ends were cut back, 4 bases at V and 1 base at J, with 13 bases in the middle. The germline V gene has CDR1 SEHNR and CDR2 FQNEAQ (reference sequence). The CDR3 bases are TGTGCCAGCAGCTCCGACAGATTGGGGAACACTGAAGCTTTCTTT. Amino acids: CASSSDRLGNTEAFF.

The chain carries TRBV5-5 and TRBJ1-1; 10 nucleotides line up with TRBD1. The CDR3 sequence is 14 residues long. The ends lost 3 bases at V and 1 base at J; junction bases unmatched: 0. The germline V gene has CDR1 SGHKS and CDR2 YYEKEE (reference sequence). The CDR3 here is CASSWTGGNTEAFF. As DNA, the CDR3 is TGTGCCAGCAGCTGGACAGGGGGGAACACTGAAGCTTTCTTT. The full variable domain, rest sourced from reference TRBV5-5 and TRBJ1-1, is DAGVTQSPTHLIKTRGQQVTLRCSPISGHKSVSWYQQVLGQGPQFIFQYYEKEERGRGNFPDRFSARQFPNYSSELNVNALLLGDSALYLCASSWTGGNTEAFFGQGTRLTVV.

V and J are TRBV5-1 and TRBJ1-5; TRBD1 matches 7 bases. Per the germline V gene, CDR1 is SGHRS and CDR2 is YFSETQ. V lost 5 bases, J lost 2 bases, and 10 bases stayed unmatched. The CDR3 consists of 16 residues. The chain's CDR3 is CASSPTGTDRNQPQHF. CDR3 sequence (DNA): TGCGCCAGCAGTCCGACTGGGACAGACCGCAATCAGCCCCAGCATTTT.

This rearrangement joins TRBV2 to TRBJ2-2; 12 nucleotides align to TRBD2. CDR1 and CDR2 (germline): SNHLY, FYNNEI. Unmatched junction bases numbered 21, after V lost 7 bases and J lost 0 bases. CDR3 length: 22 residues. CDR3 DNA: TGTGCCAGCAACCAAGAGGTTGGGCTAGCGGGAGGGCTTTTCACGAACACCGGGGAGCTGTTTTTT. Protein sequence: CASNQEVGLAGGLFTNTGELFF.

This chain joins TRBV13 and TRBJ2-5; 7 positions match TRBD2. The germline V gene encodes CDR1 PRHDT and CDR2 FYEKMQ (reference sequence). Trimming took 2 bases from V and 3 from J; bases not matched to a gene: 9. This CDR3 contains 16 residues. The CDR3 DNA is TGTGCCAGCAGCTTAACTTTGCGGGAGAGGGAAGAGACCCAGTACTTC. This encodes CASSLTLREREETQYF.

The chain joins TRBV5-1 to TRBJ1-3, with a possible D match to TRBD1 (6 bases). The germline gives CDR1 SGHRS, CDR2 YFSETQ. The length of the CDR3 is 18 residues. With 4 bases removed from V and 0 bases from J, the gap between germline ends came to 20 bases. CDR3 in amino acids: CASSPGAELRLSGNTIYF. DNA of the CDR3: TGCGCCAGCAGCCCAGGGGCCGAACTACGTCTCTCTGGAAACACCATATATTTT.

The CDR3 spells CASSSGLAGYNEQFF. CDR3 nucleotides: TGTGCCAGCAGCTCCGGACTAGCGGGCTACAATGAGCAGTTCTTC. The rearrangement links TRBV7-7 to TRBJ2-1; 11 nucleotides line up with TRBD2. Germline V CDR1 and CDR2: SSHAT, FNYEAQ (reference sequence). There are 15 residues in the CDR3. The V segment lost 4 bases and the J segment 3 bases; nucleotides outside the gene matches: 2.

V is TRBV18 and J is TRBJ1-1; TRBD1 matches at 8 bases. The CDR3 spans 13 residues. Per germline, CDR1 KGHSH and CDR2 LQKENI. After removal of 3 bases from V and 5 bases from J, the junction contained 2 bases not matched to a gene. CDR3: CASSPTGGTEAFF. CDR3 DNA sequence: TGTGCCAGCTCACCCACAGGGGGGACTGAAGCTTTCTTT.

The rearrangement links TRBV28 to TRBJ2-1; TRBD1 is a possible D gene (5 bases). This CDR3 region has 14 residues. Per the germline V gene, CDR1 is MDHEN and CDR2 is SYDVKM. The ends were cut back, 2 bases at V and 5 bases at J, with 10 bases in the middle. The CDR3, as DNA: TGTGCCAGCAGTTTAGGGAACAGGAACAATGAGCAGTTCTTC. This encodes CASSLGNRNNEQFF.

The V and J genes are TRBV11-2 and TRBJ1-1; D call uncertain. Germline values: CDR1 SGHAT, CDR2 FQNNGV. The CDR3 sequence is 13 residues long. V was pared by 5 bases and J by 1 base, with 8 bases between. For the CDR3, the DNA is TGTGCCAGCAGCCTTACAGAGAACACTGAAGCTTTCTTT. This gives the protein CASSLTENTEAFF.

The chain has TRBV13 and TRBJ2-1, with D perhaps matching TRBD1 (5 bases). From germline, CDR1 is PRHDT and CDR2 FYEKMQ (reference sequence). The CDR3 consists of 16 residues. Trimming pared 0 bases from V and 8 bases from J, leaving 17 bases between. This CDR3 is CASSLGEQGRYHEQFF. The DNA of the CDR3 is TGTGCCAGCAGCTTAGGGGAGCAGGGTAGGTACCATGAGCAGTTCTTC.

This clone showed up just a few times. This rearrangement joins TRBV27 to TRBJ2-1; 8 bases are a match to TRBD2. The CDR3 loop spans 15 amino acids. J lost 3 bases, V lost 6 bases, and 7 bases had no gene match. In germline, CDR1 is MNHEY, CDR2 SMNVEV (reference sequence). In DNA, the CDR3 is TGTGCCAGCAGCCTTAGCGGGAACCTCTACAATGAGCAGTTCTTC. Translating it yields CASSLSGNLYNEQFF.